This TCR beta chain was retrieved from a study of blood T cell repertoires in COVID-19. This clone was found once. Using immunoSEQ multiplex PCR, the repertoire was profiled, and TCRdb retains in-frame clones only, with some absent. Of 250,000 to 350,000 clones listed, around 88% are singletons. The germline V gene has CDR1 SQVTM and CDR2 ANQGSEA. Trimming took off 3 bases at V and 4 bases at J, with 6 bases between the two ends. This CDR3 spans 11 amino acids. The gene calls are TRBV29-1 and TRBJ1-2, with a possible D match to TRBD1 (5 bases). Specimen: peripheral blood. The source of this sequence is a woman aged 25 to 39 who had recovered from COVID-19. Here the CDR3 reads CSVEDTYGYTF. CDR3 DNA: TGCAGCGTTGAGGACACCTATGGCTACACCTTC.